The 17 T cell receptor beta chains below were found in one sample sequenced in a study of CD8+ T cells in alopecia areata (dated by TCRdb to the late 2010s). Sample time point, as interpreted from the label and publication: baseline before oral tofacitinib. The library was made by the immunoSEQ multiplex PCR assay. RNA was extracted from all samples and reverse transcribed into cDNA, which served as template for TCR sequencing. Drawn from immuneACCESS, this table holds only the in-frame rearrangements with V and J called that TCRdb kept. Clones are partly lost; checked studies trace under half to an unresolved V gene and leave the rest unexplained. Recorded for this sample are roughly 150,000 clones; around 50% of them occurred a single time. 19% of the sample goes to the ten largest clones. The sample was CD8+ T cells sorted from blood, taken at week 0. The receptors were sampled from a human donor with alopecia areata.

This rearrangement joins TRBV2 to TRBJ1-6; TRBD1 matches 7 bases. Germline V gene sequence: CDR1 SNHLY, CDR2 FYNNEI. CDR3 length equals 14 residues. V gave up 9 bases and J gave up 7 bases; unmatched junction bases: 9. CDR3 protein: CARHRGDNNSPLHF. CDR3 in DNA: TGTGCCAGACACAGGGGCGATAACAATTCACCCCTCCACTTT.

This chain connects TRBV19 to TRBJ2-1; 8 bases match TRBD2. Germline V gives CDR1 LNHDA, CDR2 SQIVND (reference sequence). CDR3 length equals 15 residues. V dropped 2 bases and J dropped 3; count of bases not matched to a gene: 3. In nucleotides, the CDR3 is TGTGCCAGTAGTATAAGCGGGGGCGGCTACAATGAGCAGTTCTTC. Translating gives CASSISGGGYNEQFF.

This clone was counted once. V usage is TRBV30 and J usage is TRBJ1-1, with D perhaps TRBD1 (5 bases). The CDR3 covers 13 residues. V was cut by 6 bases and J by 1 base, with 12 bases left in between. The V gene's germline CDR1 is GTSNPN and CDR2 SVGIG (reference sequence). CDR3 region: CACGTEGNTEAFF. The CDR3 DNA is TGTGCCTGTGGGACTGAGGGGAACACTGAAGCTTTCTTT.

CDR3 amino acids: CASSPGGAGYEQYF. The DNA for the CDR3 is TGTGCCAGCAGCCCCGGGGGGGCAGGCTACGAGCAGTACTTC. V usage is TRBV7-7 and J usage is TRBJ2-7; TRBD2 matches 8 bases. The CDR3 is 14 residues long. Germline V lookup: CDR1 SSHAT, CDR2 FNYEAQ (reference sequence). Losses at the gene ends were 5 bases for V and 3 bases for J; bases not matched to a gene: 6. Looking up the rest from reference TRBV7-7 and TRBJ2-7 gives the full variable domain: GAGVSQSPRYKVTKRGQDVTLRCDPISSHATLYWYQQALGQGPEFLTYFNYEAQPDKSGLPSDRFSAERPEGSISTLTIQRTEQRDSAMYRCASSPGGAGYEQYFGPGTRLTVT.

The chain links TRBV18 to TRBJ2-7, with 8 bases aligning to TRBD2. The CDR3 is 14 amino acids. The V gene's germline CDR1 is KGHSH and CDR2 LQKENI. After removal of 0 bases from V and 5 bases from J, the junction contained 3 bases not matched to a gene. CDR3 residues: CASSPPGGEHEQYF. CDR3 sequence (DNA): TGTGCCAGCTCACCACCCGGGGGGGAGCACGAGCAGTACTTC. Supplemented by reference TRBV18 and TRBJ2-7, the full variable domain reads NAGVMQNPRHLVRRRGQEARLRCSPMKGHSHVYWYRQLPEEGLKFMVYLQKENIIDESGMPKERFSAEFPKEGPSILRIQQVVRGDSAAYFCASSPPGGEHEQYFGPGTRLTVT.

This sequence joins TRBV9 and TRBJ2-3; maybe TRBD2 (5 bases). Trimming removed 2 bases at V and 4 bases at J, with 17 bases between. Germline V gene data show CDR1 as SGDLS and CDR2 as YYNGEE. The CDR3 has 16 amino acids. The CDR3 is CASSVSTSRLSDTQYF. The DNA for the CDR3 is TGTGCCAGCAGCGTTTCTACTAGTCGCCTCTCAGATACGCAGTATTTT.

This chain joins TRBV20-1 and TRBJ1-1; D uncertain. Per germline, CDR1 DFQATT and CDR2 SNEGSKA (reference sequence). The CDR3 totals 10 residues. Trimming removed 2 bases at V and 14 bases at J, with 12 bases between. The CDR3 region is CSARPKVEFF. CDR3 DNA sequence: TGCAGTGCTAGACCTAAAGTTGAATTCTTT.

This clone has only a few counts. The rearrangement joins TRBV2 to TRBJ1-3; maybe TRBD1 (5 bases). V lost 6 bases, J lost 0 bases, and 15 bases lay in between. The length of the CDR3 is 16 residues. Germline lookup yields CDR1 SNHLY and CDR2 FYNNEI. In nucleotides, the CDR3 is TGTGCCAGCAGGGCTGGGACTTCGGGCTCTGGAAACACCATATATTTT. Translating gives CASRAGTSGSGNTIYF.

This clone was observed a single time. This chain uses TRBV7-9 with TRBJ1-1; a weak D match, TRBD1 (5 bases). Trimming stripped 5 bases from V and 0 bases from J, with 13 bases between. The germline CDR1 and CDR2 sequences are SEHNR and FQNEAQ (reference sequence). The CDR3 length is 15 residues. CDR3 DNA sequence: TGTGCCAGCAGCCCATGGGCAGGGATGAACACTGAAGCTTTCTTT. Protein sequence: CASSPWAGMNTEAFF.

This chain connects TRBV9 to TRBJ2-7, with a tentative D call TRBD1 (6 bases). CDR3 length: 15 residues. Germline V lookup: CDR1 SGDLS, CDR2 YYNGEE. V dropped 1 base and J dropped 2 bases, with 13 bases sitting between them. CDR3 sequence reads: CASSVSRGPTYEQYF. CDR3 DNA: TGTGCCAGCAGCGTATCCAGGGGACCGACCTACGAGCAGTACTTC.

The chain combines TRBV7-8 with TRBJ2-1; D perhaps matches TRBD1 (7 bases). The CDR3 loop spans 15 amino acids. Trimming took 5 bases from V and 7 from J, leaving 18 bases between them. Germline V gene data show CDR1 as SGHVS and CDR2 as FQNEAQ. The CDR3, as DNA: TGTGCCAGCAGCGGATCGGGACAGCTAGCGAATGAGCAGTTCTTC. It yields the protein CASSGSGQLANEQFF.

This clone was detected a few times. The chain employs TRBV7-9 and TRBJ2-2; D might be TRBD1 (6 bases). CDR1 is SEHNR and CDR2 is FQNEAQ in the germline V gene (reference sequence). CDR3 length equals 16 residues. With 2 bases removed from V and 6 bases from J, the gap between germline ends came to 16 bases. CDR3 protein: CASSLLESGDPGELFF. The CDR3 region has the DNA TGTGCCAGCAGCTTATTGGAGTCAGGGGATCCCGGGGAGCTGTTTTTT.

J is TRBJ1-2 and V is TRBV5-1; 7 bases align to TRBD1. The CDR3 has 15 amino acids. CDR1 and CDR2 (germline): SGHRS, YFSETQ. The V gene end was trimmed by 4 bases and the J gene end by 8 bases; junction bases not matched to a gene: 14. This CDR3 is CASSLGNDRAAGYTF. CDR3 sequence (DNA): TGCGCCAGCAGCCTGGGGAACGACAGGGCGGCAGGCTACACCTTC.

This clone has just a few counts. The chain is built from TRBV4-1 and TRBJ2-7; tentative D call: TRBD2 (5 bases). There are 12 residues in the CDR3. Germline V gives CDR1 MGHRA, CDR2 YSYEKL. Trimming shortened V by 0 bases and J by 6 bases, and 6 bases separated the two germline ends. In nucleotides, the CDR3 is TGCGCCAGCAGCCAAGATGAGGGCGAGCAGTACTTC. This sequence encodes CASSQDEGEQYF.

The chain joins TRBV29-1 to TRBJ1-1; D may be TRBD1 (5 bases). CDR3 length: 16 residues. Trimming shortened V by 7 bases and J by 1 base, and 22 bases separated the two germline ends. The germline CDR1 and CDR2 sequences are SQVTM and ANQGSEA. This CDR3 reads CSANGVAGQSNTEAFF. CDR3 in DNA: TGCAGCGCCAATGGGGTGGCAGGACAATCGAACACTGAAGCTTTCTTT.

This clone was found a few times. The V call is TRBV29-1, the J call TRBJ2-7; the D is unclear. V was clipped by 5 bases and J by 2 bases, with 16 bases between them. The CDR3 consists of 14 residues. Germline CDR1 SQVTM, CDR2 ANQGSEA. CDR3 bases: TGCAGCGTTTTATGGGTCACAGATCCCTACGAGCAGTACTTC. Its protein is CSVLWVTDPYEQYF.

This clone occurred a few times. CDR3 DNA sequence: TGTGCCAGCTCACTGGACCAAGAGACCCAGTACTTC. Its translation is CASSLDQETQYF. This sequence joins TRBV18 and TRBJ2-5; D is ambiguous. With 4 bases removed from V and 0 bases from J, the gap between germline ends came to 3 bases. Per germline, CDR1 KGHSH and CDR2 LQKENI. This CDR3 spans 12 amino acids.